Listed here are 9 T cell receptor beta chains from one sample, sequenced in a study of graft-versus-host responses after intestinal transplantation. Their cognate antigens are unknown. Assay used: immunoSEQ multiplex PCR; TCRdb lists only in-frame clones, some missing. The data show over 100,000 clones, with around 96% seen just once and more than 3% held by the top ten. The sequenced sample was unstimulated CD8+ T cells sorted from spleen or lymph node cells, obtained before intestinal transplant. The receptors originated from a human donor who received an intestinal transplant.

Of note for this clone: A read error may account for a junction end that differs from germline. Other DNA sequences in the sample encode the same CDR3. V usage is TRBV7-9 and J usage is TRBJ2-5; D is possibly TRBD1 or TRBD2 (5 bases each). The CDR3 has 13 residues. Germline values: CDR1 SEHNR, CDR2 FQNEAQ (reference sequence). The CDR3 DNA follows: TGTGCCAGCAGCTTTCCGAGAGGGGAGACCCAATACTTC. Translating gives CASSFPRGETQYF.

The V gene is TRBV7-9, the J gene TRBJ2-2, with D perhaps TRBD2 (5 bases). V was trimmed by 0 bases and J by 4 bases, leaving 9 bases between them. Germline CDR1 SEHNR, CDR2 FQNEAQ (reference sequence). The CDR3 runs 15 residues. The CDR3 protein is CASSLASGSTGELFF. CDR3 DNA: TGTGCCAGCAGCTTAGCCTCGGGGAGCACCGGGGAGCTGTTTTTT.

This clone was counted a single time. This chain uses TRBV7-9 with TRBJ2-1; tentative D call: TRBD1 (5 bases). Trimming removed 3 bases at V and 1 base at J, with 13 bases between. The CDR3 runs to 16 residues. The V gene's germline CDR1 is SEHNR and CDR2 FQNEAQ (reference sequence). CDR3 region: CASSFPRGPSYNEQFF. Written as DNA, the CDR3 is TGTGCCAGCAGCTTCCCTAGGGGCCCTTCCTACAATGAGCAGTTCTTC.

The J gene is TRBJ2-7, the V gene TRBV9, with 9 bases lining up with TRBD2. Germline trimming cut 0 bases from V and 3 bases from J; bases unmatched to any gene: 1. Germline V CDR1 and CDR2: SGDLS, YYNGEE. This CDR3 has 14 residues. Here the CDR3 DNA reads TGTGCCAGCAGCGTAGAGACTAGCGGCTACGAGCAGTACTTC. It yields the protein CASSVETSGYEQYF. Combining the CDR3 with reference TRBV9 and TRBJ2-7 gives the whole variable domain DSGVTQTPKHLITATGQRVTLRCSPRSGDLSVYWYQQSLDQGLQFLIQYYNGEERAKGNILERFSAQQFPDLHSELNLSSLELGDSALYFCASSVETSGYEQYFGPGTRLTVT.

This sequence joins TRBV19 and TRBJ2-7, with a possible D match to TRBD2 (6 bases). Trimming cost V 5 bases and J 4 bases, with 18 bases left between them. CDR1 LNHDA and CDR2 SQIVND come from the germline V gene (reference sequence). This CDR3 region has 15 residues. In DNA, the CDR3 is TGTGCCAGTAGTTACGGGGGAGGCAGAATATACGAGCAGTACTTC. This sequence encodes CASSYGGGRIYEQYF.

In DNA, the CDR3 is TGTGCCAGCAGCTTGAAGCTGCACAATGAGCAGTTCTTC. Protein: CASSLKLHNEQFF. The chain has TRBV13 and TRBJ2-1; D unclear. There are 13 residues in the CDR3. Trimming took off 3 bases at V and 5 bases at J, with 8 bases between the two ends. Germline values: CDR1 PRHDT, CDR2 FYEKMQ (reference sequence).

Regarding this clone: This same CDR3 is encoded by further DNA sequences in the sample. V usage is TRBV15 and J usage is TRBJ2-7, with D possibly being TRBD1 (5 bases). Germline V gives CDR1 LNHNV, CDR2 YYDKDF (reference sequence). The CDR3 has 13 residues. The V and J ends lost 0 bases and 3 bases respectively, with 6 bases between them. The CDR3: CATSRDRGYEQYF. CDR3 DNA: TGTGCCACCAGCAGAGATAGGGGCTACGAGCAGTACTTC. Full variable domain (outside the CDR3, taken from reference TRBV15 and TRBJ2-7): DAMVIQNPRYQVTQFGKPVTLSCSQTLNHNVMYWYQQKSSQAPKLLFHYYDKDFNNEADTPDNFQSRRPNTSFCFLDIRSPGLGDTAMYLCATSRDRGYEQYFGPGTRLTVT.

The V and J genes are TRBV28 and TRBJ2-7, with 10 bases fitting TRBD2. J was trimmed by 0 bases and V by 5 bases; bases with no gene match: 7. The CDR3 sequence is 16 residues long. Germline CDR1 is MDHEN and CDR2 is SYDVKM. CDR3 residues: CASSPLTSGFSYEQYF. The CDR3 region has the DNA TGTGCCAGCAGTCCCCTGACTAGCGGGTTCTCCTACGAGCAGTACTTC. The full variable domain, in which reference TRBV28 and TRBJ2-7 provide the parts outside the CDR3, is DVKVTQSSRYLVKRTGEKVFLECVQDMDHENMFWYRQDPGLGLRLIYFSYDVKMKEKGDIPEGYSVSREKKERFSLILESASTNQTSMYLCASSPLTSGFSYEQYFGPGTRLTVT.

This clone appeared once. The rearrangement links TRBV28 to TRBJ2-1; D remains ambiguous. The CDR3 contains 12 residues. V was clipped by 3 bases and J by 3 bases, with 3 bases between them. Germline CDR1 and CDR2: MDHEN and SYDVKM. The CDR3 sequence is CASSFNYNEQFF. In DNA, the CDR3 is TGTGCCAGCAGTTTTAACTACAATGAGCAGTTCTTC.